The clone carrying this T cell receptor (beta chain) was counted at least ten times. This entry belongs to a study of T cells of healthy individuals. Trimming took 0 bases from V and 0 from J, leaving 15 bases between them. The germline V gene has CDR1 SGHTA and CDR2 FQGNSA. The CDR3 is 18 amino acids. TCRdb re-derived calls from the 5' RACE reads in MiXCR, one entry per CDR3 protein. The sample has about 53,000 distinct CDR3 sequences, approximately 14% seen once. The TCR originated in a human donor in good health. V and J are TRBV7-2 and TRBJ2-4, with D possibly TRBD2 on 7 matching bases. CDR3 coding DNA: TGTGCCAGCAGCTTAGCAGATTTGGGGGGGGCAGCCAAAAACATTCAGTACTTC. Translated, it gives CASSLADLGGAAKNIQYF.